The 7 T cell receptor beta chains presented below share a single source sample, sequenced in a study of blood T cell repertoires in COVID-19. Sequencing used immunoSEQ multiplex PCR; TCRdb keeps in-frame clones, though not all of them. The sample has 270,000 or so clones; under 95% are singletons. The specimen sequenced was PBMCs or T cells enriched from blood (not recorded which). These receptors originate from a man aged 35-49 years who had been exposed to COVID-19.

The chain joins TRBV12-3 or TRBV12-4 to TRBJ1-1; D is possibly TRBD1 (6 bases). The CDR3 sequence is 12 residues long. V dropped 3 bases and J dropped 10 bases, with 12 bases sitting between them. The chain's CDR3 is CASSFTGTRAFF. The CDR3 DNA sequence: TGTGCCAGCAGTTTCACCGGGACAAGAGCTTTCTTT.

This clone showed up just once. This chain's CDR3 is CSAPRGSGNGYTF. The CDR3 DNA sequence: TGCAGCGCCCCCCGAGGTTCTGGAAATGGCTACACCTTC. The chain has TRBV29-1 and TRBJ1-2; D is unresolved. CDR3 length: 13 residues. V was clipped by 7 bases and J by 6 bases, with 18 bases between them. The germline V gene has CDR1 SQVTM and CDR2 ANQGSEA.

The chain employs TRBV19 and TRBJ2-2; D remains unclear. Germline loops: CDR1 LNHDA, CDR2 SQIVND (reference sequence). Trimming shortened V by 0 bases and J by 2 bases, and 13 bases separated the two germline ends. This CDR3 has 17 amino acids. The CDR3 here is CASSIELAQVNTGELFF. CDR3 nucleotide sequence: TGTGCCAGTAGTATAGAGTTGGCACAAGTCAACACCGGGGAGCTGTTTTTT. Filled out from reference TRBV19 and TRBJ2-2, the complete variable domain reads DGGITQSPKYLFRKEGQNVTLSCEQNLNHDAMYWYRQDPGQGLRLIYYSQIVNDFQKGDIAEGYSVSREKKESFPLTVTSAQKNPTAFYLCASSIELAQVNTGELFFGEGSRLTVL.

The chain combines TRBV19 with TRBJ2-7; the D gene is possibly TRBD1 (6 bases). The CDR3 consists of 15 residues. Trimming cost V 3 bases and J 6 bases, with 18 bases left between them. The V gene's germline CDR1 is LNHDA and CDR2 SQIVND (reference sequence). DNA for the CDR3: TGTGCCAGTAGTATGGGACATTACGGCGGGTCCGAGCAGTACTTC. Amino acid sequence: CASSMGHYGGSEQYF.

This rearrangement joins TRBV30 to TRBJ1-3; D is ambiguous. CDR1 is GTSNPN, CDR2 SVGIG, per germline (reference sequence). This CDR3 contains 12 residues. Trimming removed 4 bases from V and 2 bases from J, with 6 bases in between. CDR3 DNA sequence: TGTGCCTGGATACCGGCTGGAAACACCATATATTTT. It encodes CAWIPAGNTIYF.

The J gene is TRBJ2-4, the V gene TRBV29-1; 10 bases map to TRBD1. Germline CDR1 reads SQVTM; CDR2 reads ANQGSEA. The junction had 5 bases not matched to a gene; V was cut back by 3 bases and J by 9 bases. The CDR3 spans 13 residues. The CDR3: CSVEWTGGGIQYF. The CDR3 nucleotides are TGCAGCGTTGAGTGGACAGGGGGAGGCATTCAGTACTTC.

This clone occurred once. The chain couples TRBV29-1 to TRBJ1-2; 8 bases line up with TRBD1. With V trimmed by 2 bases and J by 6 bases, 2 bases remained unmatched. The CDR3 is made up of 12 amino acids. Germline V gene lookup returns CDR1 SQVTM and CDR2 ANQGSEA. CDR3 DNA sequence: TGCAGCGTTGAACAGGGGGCTGATGGCTACACCTTC. Amino acids: CSVEQGADGYTF.